Listed below are T cell receptor beta chains from one sample, sequenced in a study of cytomegalovirus exposure and HLA in healthy donors. The method was immunoSEQ multiplex PCR; TCRdb's version includes in-frame clones alone and lacks a portion of them. Among fewer than 200,000 clones listed, 86% were seen once. Material for sequencing was PBMCs. Receptor source: a man aged 30 to 45 in good health and CMV-seropositive. Each CDR3 is given with its conserved first and last residue. A D gene is named only where the DNA matches it firmly. Part of the rows lack a size; the others show once, few, many or a class for expanded clones.

V gene: TRBV30; clone size: NA; J gene: TRBJ2-3; D gene: TRBD2; CDR3 protein: CAQTIRGGGTDTQYF; CDR3 DNA: TGTGCCCAAACAATCCGCGGGGGGGGCACAGATACGCAGTATTTT
V gene: TRBV4-3; clone size: NA; J gene: TRBJ1-1; D gene: NA; CDR3 protein: CASSQRRDTEAFF; CDR3 DNA: TGCGCCAGCAGCCAAAGGAGGGACACTGAAGCTTTCTTT
V gene: TRBV27; clone size: few; J gene: TRBJ2-5; D gene: NA; CDR3 protein: CASSLGRDGQETQYF; CDR3 DNA: TGTGCCAGCAGTTTAGGGCGGGATGGGCAAGAGACCCAGTACTTC
V gene: TRBV6-1; clone size: NA; J gene: TRBJ1-5; D gene: NA; CDR3 protein: CASSDTTASNQPQHF; CDR3 DNA: TGTGCCAGCAGTGACACCACTGCGAGCAATCAGCCCCAGCATTTT
V gene: TRBV29-1; clone size: NA; J gene: TRBJ2-3; D gene: NA; CDR3 protein: CSVENGKATDTQYF; CDR3 DNA: TGCAGCGTTGAAAACGGAAAGGCCACAGATACGCAGTATTTT
V gene: TRBV19; clone size: NA; J gene: TRBJ1-2; D gene: NA; CDR3 protein: CASTTGSLIYGYTF; CDR3 DNA: TGTGCCAGTACTACAGGGAGTCTTATCTATGGCTACACCTTC
V gene: TRBV11-3; clone size: NA; J gene: TRBJ2-5; D gene: TRBD1; CDR3 protein: CASSVGQGETETQYF; CDR3 DNA: TGTGCCAGCAGCGTGGGACAGGGCGAAACAGAGACCCAGTACTTC
V gene: TRBV5-4; clone size: NA; J gene: TRBJ2-1; D gene: NA; CDR3 protein: CASTILDGAYNEQFF; CDR3 DNA: TGTGCCAGCACCATTCTGGACGGTGCCTACAATGAGCAGTTCTTC
V gene: TRBV6-5; clone size: NA; J gene: TRBJ1-6; D gene: NA; CDR3 protein: CASKFNSPNSPLHF; CDR3 DNA: TGTGCCAGCAAGTTCAACAGTCCAAATTCACCCCTCCACTTT
V gene: TRBV5-1; clone size: NA; J gene: TRBJ1-2; D gene: NA; CDR3 protein: CASSLVGGDYTF; CDR3 DNA: TGCGCCAGCAGCTTGGTCGGGGGTGACTACACCTTC
V gene: TRBV6-5; clone size: NA; J gene: TRBJ1-2; D gene: NA; CDR3 protein: CASRPDTDYGYTF; CDR3 DNA: TGTGCCAGCAGACCGGACACCGACTATGGCTACACCTTC